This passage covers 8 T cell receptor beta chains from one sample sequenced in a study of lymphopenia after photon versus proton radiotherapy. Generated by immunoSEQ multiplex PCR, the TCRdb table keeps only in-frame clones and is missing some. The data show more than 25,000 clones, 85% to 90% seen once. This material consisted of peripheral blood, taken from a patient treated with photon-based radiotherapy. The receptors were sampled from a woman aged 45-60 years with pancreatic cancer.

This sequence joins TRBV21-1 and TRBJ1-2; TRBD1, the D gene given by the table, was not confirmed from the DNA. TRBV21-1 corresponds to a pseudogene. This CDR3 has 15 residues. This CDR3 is CASSLRQGANYGYTF. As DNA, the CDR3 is TGTGCCAGCAGCCTTCGACAGGGAGCTAACTATGGCTACACCTTC.

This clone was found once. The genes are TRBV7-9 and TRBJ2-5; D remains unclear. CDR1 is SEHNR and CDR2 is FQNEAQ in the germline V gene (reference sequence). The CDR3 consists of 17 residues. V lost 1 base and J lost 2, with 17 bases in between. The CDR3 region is CASSLGTVRPGQETQYF. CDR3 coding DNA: TGTGCCAGCAGCTTAGGAACGGTCCGTCCGGGTCAAGAGACCCAGTACTTC.

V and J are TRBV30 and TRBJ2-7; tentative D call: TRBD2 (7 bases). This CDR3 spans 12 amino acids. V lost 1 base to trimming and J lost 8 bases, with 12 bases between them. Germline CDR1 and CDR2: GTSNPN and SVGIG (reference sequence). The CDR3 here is CAWSGKRDKQYF. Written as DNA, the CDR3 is TGTGCCTGGAGTGGGAAGCGGGACAAGCAGTACTTC.

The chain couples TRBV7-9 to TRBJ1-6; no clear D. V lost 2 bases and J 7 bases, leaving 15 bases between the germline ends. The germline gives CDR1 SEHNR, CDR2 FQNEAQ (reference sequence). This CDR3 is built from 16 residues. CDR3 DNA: TGTGCCAGCAGCTTAAAGGTCGGCGGTGGAAATTCACCCCTCCACTTT. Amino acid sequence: CASSLKVGGGNSPLHF.

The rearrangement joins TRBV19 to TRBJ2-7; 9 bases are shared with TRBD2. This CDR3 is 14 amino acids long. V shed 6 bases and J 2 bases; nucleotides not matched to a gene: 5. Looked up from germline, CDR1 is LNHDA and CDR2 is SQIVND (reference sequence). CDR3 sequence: CASSGTSFPYEQYF. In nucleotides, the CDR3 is TGTGCCAGTAGCGGGACTAGCTTCCCCTACGAGCAGTACTTC.

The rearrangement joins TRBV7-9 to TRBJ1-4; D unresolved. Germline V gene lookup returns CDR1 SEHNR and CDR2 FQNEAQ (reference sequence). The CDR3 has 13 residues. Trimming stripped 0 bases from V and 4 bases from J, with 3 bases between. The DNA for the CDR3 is TGTGCCAGCAGCTTAGCTTATAATGAAAAACTGTTTTTT. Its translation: CASSLAYNEKLFF.

CDR3 sequence: CASSPGGASGSRNTGELFF. CDR3 bases: TGTGCCAGCAGCCCCGGGGGGGCTAGCGGGAGTAGGAACACCGGGGAGCTGTTTTTT. This rearrangement joins TRBV7-9 to TRBJ2-2; 10 positions agree with TRBD2. J was trimmed by 1 base and V by 5 bases; bases with no gene match: 13. Germline CDR1 reads SEHNR; CDR2 reads FQNEAQ (reference sequence). The CDR3 consists of 19 residues.

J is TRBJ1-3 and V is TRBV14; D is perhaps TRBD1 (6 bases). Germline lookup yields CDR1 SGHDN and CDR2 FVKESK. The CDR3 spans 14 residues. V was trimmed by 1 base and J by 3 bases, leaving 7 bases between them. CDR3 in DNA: TGTGCCAGCAGCCAAGTCAGGGGTGGAAACACCATATATTTT. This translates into CASSQVRGGNTIYF.